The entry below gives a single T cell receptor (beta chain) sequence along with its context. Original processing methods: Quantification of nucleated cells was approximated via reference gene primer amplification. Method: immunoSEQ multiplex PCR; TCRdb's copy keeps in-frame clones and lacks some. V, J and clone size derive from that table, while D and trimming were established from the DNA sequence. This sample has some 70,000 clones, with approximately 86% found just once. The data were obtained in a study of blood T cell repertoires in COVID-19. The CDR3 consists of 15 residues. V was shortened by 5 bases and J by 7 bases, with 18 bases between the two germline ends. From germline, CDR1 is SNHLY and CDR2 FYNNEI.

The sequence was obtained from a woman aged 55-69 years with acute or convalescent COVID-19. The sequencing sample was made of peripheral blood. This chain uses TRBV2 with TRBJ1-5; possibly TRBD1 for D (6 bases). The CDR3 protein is CASSNDRFLGQPQHF. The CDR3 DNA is TGTGCCAGCAGTAACGACAGGTTTCTGGGACAGCCCCAGCATTTT.